This TCR beta chain was observed in a study of cytomegalovirus exposure and HLA in healthy donors. Turning to the study itself: In an earlier analysis, approximately 120 million unique TCR beta sequences were found from about 179 million T cells.

Findings of the study overall: With further analysis later on, most CMV-associated TCR beta chains appeared HLA-restricted.

The CDR3 has 15 amino acids. Germline CDR1 reads SQVTM; CDR2 reads ANQGSEA. Losses at the gene ends were 4 bases for V and 0 bases for J; bases not matched to a gene: 6. In the case of this clone: Its matching antigen is unknown.

Primers for the PCR totalled 60 Vbeta and 13 Jbeta. Assay used: immunoSEQ multiplex PCR; TCRdb lists only in-frame clones, some missing. Its clone listing holds 70,000 to 100,000 clones. Sequenced material: PBMCs. This receptor was obtained from a girl under 18 in good health and CMV-seropositive. The V call is TRBV29-1, the J call TRBJ1-5; TRBD1 agrees at 7 bases. This chain's CDR3 is CSVVSGTDSNQPQHF. Here the CDR3 DNA reads TGCAGCGTTGTTTCCGGGACAGATAGCAATCAGCCCCAGCATTTT.